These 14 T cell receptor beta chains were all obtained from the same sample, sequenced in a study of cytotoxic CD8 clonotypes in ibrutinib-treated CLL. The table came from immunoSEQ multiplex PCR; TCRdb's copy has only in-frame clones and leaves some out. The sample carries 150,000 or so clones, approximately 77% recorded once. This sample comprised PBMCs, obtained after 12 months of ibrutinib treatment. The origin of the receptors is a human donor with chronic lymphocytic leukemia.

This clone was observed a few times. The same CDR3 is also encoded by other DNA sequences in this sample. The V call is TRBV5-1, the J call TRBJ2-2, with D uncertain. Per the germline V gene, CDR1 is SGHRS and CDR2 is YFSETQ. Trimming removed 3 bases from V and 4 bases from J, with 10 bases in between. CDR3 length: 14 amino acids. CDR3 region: CASSSGSSTGELFF. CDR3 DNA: TGCGCCAGCAGCTCCGGGTCCAGCACCGGGGAGCTGTTTTTT. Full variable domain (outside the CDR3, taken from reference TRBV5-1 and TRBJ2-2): KAGVTQTPRYLIKTRGQQVTLSCSPISGHRSVSWYQQTPGQGLQFLFEYFSETQRNKGNFPGRFSGRQFSNSRSEMNVSTLELGDSALYLCASSSGSSTGELFFGEGSRLTVL.

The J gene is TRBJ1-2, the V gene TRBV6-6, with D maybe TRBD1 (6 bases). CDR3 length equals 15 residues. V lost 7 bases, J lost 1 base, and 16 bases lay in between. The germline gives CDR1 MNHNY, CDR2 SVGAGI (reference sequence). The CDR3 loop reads CASNNGQGSNYGYTF. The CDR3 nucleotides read TGTGCCAGCAATAACGGGCAGGGGAGTAACTATGGCTACACCTTC.

Here the CDR3 reads CASSYDGGEQFF. CDR3 coding DNA: TGTGCCAGCAGCTACGATGGCGGTGAGCAGTTCTTC. The chain is built from TRBV7-2 and TRBJ2-1; D gene uncertain. This CDR3 region has 12 residues. Germline loops: CDR1 SGHTA, CDR2 FQGNSA. The V gene lost 4 bases and the J gene lost 9 bases, with 10 bases spanning the gap.

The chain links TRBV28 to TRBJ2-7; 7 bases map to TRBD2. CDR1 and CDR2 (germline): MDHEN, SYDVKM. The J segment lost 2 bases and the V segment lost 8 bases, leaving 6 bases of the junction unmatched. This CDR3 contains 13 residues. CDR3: CASRRGGPYEQYF. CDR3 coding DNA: TGTGCCAGCCGTCGCGGGGGACCCTACGAGCAGTACTTC.

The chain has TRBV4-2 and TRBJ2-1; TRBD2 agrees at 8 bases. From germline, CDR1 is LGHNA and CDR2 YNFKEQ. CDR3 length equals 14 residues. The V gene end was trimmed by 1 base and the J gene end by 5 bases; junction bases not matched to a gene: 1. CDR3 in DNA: TGTGCCAGCAGCCAAGCGGGAGGGGACAATGAGCAGTTCTTC. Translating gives CASSQAGGDNEQFF.

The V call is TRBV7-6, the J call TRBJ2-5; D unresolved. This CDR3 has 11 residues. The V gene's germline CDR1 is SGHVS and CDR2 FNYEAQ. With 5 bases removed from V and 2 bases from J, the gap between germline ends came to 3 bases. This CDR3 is CASSVQETQYF. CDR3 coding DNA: TGTGCCAGCAGCGTACAAGAGACCCAGTACTTC.

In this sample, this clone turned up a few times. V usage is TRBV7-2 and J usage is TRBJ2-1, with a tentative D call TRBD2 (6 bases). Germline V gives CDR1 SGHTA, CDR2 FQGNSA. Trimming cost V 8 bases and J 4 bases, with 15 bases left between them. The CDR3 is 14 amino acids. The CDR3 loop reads CASAPGLSYNEQFF. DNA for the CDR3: TGTGCCAGCGCTCCGGGACTCTCTTACAATGAGCAGTTCTTC.

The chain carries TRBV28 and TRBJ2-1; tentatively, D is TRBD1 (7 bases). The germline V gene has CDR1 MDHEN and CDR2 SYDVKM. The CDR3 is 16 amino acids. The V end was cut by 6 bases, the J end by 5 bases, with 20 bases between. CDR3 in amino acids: CASRSGGRQGNNEQFF. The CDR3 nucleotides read TGTGCCAGCAGGTCCGGGGGCCGACAGGGTAACAATGAGCAGTTCTTC.

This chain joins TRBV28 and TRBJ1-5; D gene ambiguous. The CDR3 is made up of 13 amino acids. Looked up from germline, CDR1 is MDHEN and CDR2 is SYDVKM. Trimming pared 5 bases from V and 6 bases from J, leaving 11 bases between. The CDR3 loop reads CASSTPGGQPQHF. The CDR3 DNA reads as TGTGCCAGCAGTACCCCGGGCGGTCAGCCCCAGCATTTT.

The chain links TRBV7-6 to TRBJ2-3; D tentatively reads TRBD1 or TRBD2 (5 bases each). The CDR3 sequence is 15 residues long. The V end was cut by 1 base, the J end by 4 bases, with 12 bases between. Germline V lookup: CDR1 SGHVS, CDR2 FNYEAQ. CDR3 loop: CASSLDGAAADTQYF. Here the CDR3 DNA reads TGTGCCAGCAGCTTAGACGGGGCAGCCGCAGATACGCAGTATTTT.

The CDR3 is CASSPRVGNNMKTQYF. In nucleotides, the CDR3 is TGTGCCAGCAGTCCCCGGGTCGGGAATAATATGAAGACCCAGTACTTC. The chain recombines TRBV27 with TRBJ2-5, with D possibly TRBD2 on 5 matching bases. The CDR3 totals 16 residues. Germline loops: CDR1 MNHEY, CDR2 SMNVEV (reference sequence). V lost 5 bases to trimming and J lost 6 bases, with 22 bases between them.

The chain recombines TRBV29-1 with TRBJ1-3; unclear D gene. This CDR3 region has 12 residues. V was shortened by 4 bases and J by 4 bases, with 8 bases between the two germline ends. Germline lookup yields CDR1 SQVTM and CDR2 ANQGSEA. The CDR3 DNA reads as TGCAGCGTTGTTGGAGACGGAAACACCATATATTTT. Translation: CSVVGDGNTIYF.

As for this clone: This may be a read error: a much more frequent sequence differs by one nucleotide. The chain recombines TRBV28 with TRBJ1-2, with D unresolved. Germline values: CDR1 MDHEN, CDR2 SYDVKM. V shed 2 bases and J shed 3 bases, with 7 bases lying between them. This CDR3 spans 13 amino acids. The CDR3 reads CASSLRQDYGYTF. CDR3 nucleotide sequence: TGTGCCAGCAGTTTAAGGCAGGACTATGGCTACACCTTC.

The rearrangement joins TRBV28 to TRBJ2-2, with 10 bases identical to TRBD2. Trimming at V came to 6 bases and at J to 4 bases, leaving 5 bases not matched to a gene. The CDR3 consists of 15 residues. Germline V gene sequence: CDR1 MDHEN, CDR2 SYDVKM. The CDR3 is CASSSSGSATGELFF. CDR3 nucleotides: TGTGCCAGCAGCTCTAGCGGGAGTGCCACCGGGGAGCTGTTTTTT.